This T cell receptor (beta chain) was captured in a study of cytomegalovirus exposure and HLA in healthy donors (TCRdb year 2017). In the study overall: An earlier analysis of roughly 610 of the donors reported 250 to 350 Gb of sequence data and around 100 million unique TCR beta sequences obtained from about 180 million T cells. An early release that covered several hundred HLA-typed donors contained approximately 290 gigabases of sequencing data and tens of millions of unique TCR sequences. The genetic ancestry cluster associated with self-reported Caucasian donors included 81% of the approximately 430 genotyped donors. The study aimed to test whether signatures of past pathogen exposure could be identified by cataloging public T cell receptors. The study profiled the T cell repertoires of 550 to 700 subjects by immunosequencing and related them to cytomegalovirus serostatus. A separate validation cohort of 100 to 150 different subjects was used in addition to the 666-subject first cohort. High-throughput TCR immunosequencing, statistical association of individual TCRs with disease status, and machine learning were combined to predict cytomegalovirus infection status. To study patterns of TCR occurrence, a later analysis re-analyzed previously published TCR beta repertoires from 700 or so donors and added high-resolution HLA genotyping. The later analysis used no new phenotypic data to find candidate immune exposures, relying instead on TCR beta sequences and their occurrence across donors. In an earlier analysis of 500 to 650 of the donors, high-throughput TCR beta sequencing was used to judge whether each TCR beta V gene segment behaved as functional or pseudogenic. Donor age, sex, ethnicity and CMV serostatus were collected together with the repertoire data. A later genetic analysis used genome-wide SNP genotypes for about three fifths of the roughly 700 donors, treating that subset as a discovery cohort. All discovery cohort repertoires had been generated using a single sequencing platform. HLA typing included class I and class II loci at four-digit resolution. Typing coverage varied by locus: about 629-630 donors for A, B, C, DRB1 and DQB1; roughly 560 for DQA1; 606 for DPA1; approximately 490 for DPB1. Five DR-DQ haplotypes were treated as single units for association and clustering because of strong linkage in the cohort. Among a few hundred genotyped donors of the cohort, an average of approximately 240,000 unique TCR beta nucleotide sequences were sequenced per donor, roughly 20% of them non-productive. What the research found in general, with its limitations: Specific HLA alleles were associated with roughly 17,000 TCR beta sequences at a false discovery rate of 0.05 in a later analysis. According to a later genetic analysis, donors in an Asian-associated ancestry cluster had fewer N-insertions in productive TCRs than the roughly 700-donor mean. When HLA alleles, especially DR and DQ, strongly co-occurred, attributing TCR associations to individual alleles was difficult. Linkage disequilibrium might explain the correlated functional status among segregating V segments, but an unknown experimental factor could not be excluded. The authors suggested that the approach could potentially be extended to other disease states and immunological phenotypes. Because counts were too low, roughly 17 rarely observed V segments, including chromosome 9 orphons, were left out of the earlier analysis of approximately 580 of the donors. A further reported finding was that TCR beta sequences accurately predicted the HLA-A and HLA-B alleles for most subjects in the first cohort. An earlier analysis of some 560 of the donors showed that most TCR beta V segments appeared in productive rearrangements either about 87% or about 30% of the time, which broadly matched IMGT annotations. Some IMGT-functional V segments, including TRBV6-2 and TRBV6-3, could not be distinguished by the 87-base-pair reads and were therefore excluded. A later genetic analysis associated a missense DCLRE1C variant with V-gene and J-gene trimming of TCR beta chains, and an independent cohort replicated the association. Because HLA typing was missing for some donors at each locus, association tests included only the typed subset. For the cohort, immune exposure information was limited to CMV serostatus. In a later analysis, the rate of TCR association differed among HLA loci, with DRB1 alleles having the most associated TCRs and HLA-C alleles having the fewest. A cluster of highly shared sequence variants was judged likely to represent a technical artifact of the sequencing pipeline. According to a later analysis, parvovirus B19, influenza, CMV and Epstein-Barr virus appeared linked to several top co-occurrence clusters. Most TCR sequences were seen in very few donors, while some public TCRs were found in many individuals. In a later analysis, HLA-associated TCR beta chains showed more clonal expansion and lower generation probabilities than non-associated chains that were equally common. The cohort was sequenced for TCR beta chains only, and without alpha or paired-chain data the features that could be detected were limited. A few of the identified cytomegalovirus-associated TCR beta chains were confirmed in vitro to be specific for cytomegalovirus antigens. Presence/absence analyses assumed roughly uniform sequencing depth across donors, an assumption that may not hold. According to a later analysis, most CMV-associated TCR beta chains appeared to be HLA-restricted, and the HLA associations seemed to be driven largely by CMV exposure. The study listed 164 TCR beta chains as associated with cytomegalovirus. Cytomegalovirus status was reported to be diagnosed by the classifier with high specificity and sensitivity in both the original and validation cohorts.

The library was produced with the immunoSEQ multiplex PCR assay. For the multiplex PCR, a mixture combining 60 forward primers for TCR Vbeta segments and 13 reverse primers for TCR Jbeta segments was used. Amplification of the CDR3 region of rearranged TCR beta genes was performed with a multiplex PCR assay on genomic DNA. The Illumina HiSeq System was used to sequence the amplified TCR beta libraries as 87-base-pair reads. Concerning the study's data processing: A later analysis counted about 80 million unique TCR beta chains across the 600 to 850 repertoires, and roughly 11 million of these chains were shared by at least two donors. Raw reads were error-corrected and collapsed into unique sequences by a nearest-neighbor algorithm in which closely related sequences were merged to remove PCR and sequencing errors. Alignment of CDR3 sequences to IMGT reference sequences was used to assign V, D and J gene segments. Each retained sequence needed at least a six-nucleotide match to both a V gene segment and a J gene segment. Rearrangements were classified as productive when the CDR3 lacked stop codons and remained in frame with V and J, and all other rearrangements were classified as non-productive. Following IMGT convention, CDR3 was defined as the stretch from the second conserved V-encoded cysteine to the conserved J-encoded phenylalanine. Sequences without an unambiguous match to a single V gene segment were excluded from the earlier analysis of 450 to 750 of the donors. In an earlier analysis of approximately 550 of the donors, V segments were called functional above 56.7% productive rearrangements and were called segregating when the between-donor standard deviation exceeded 5%. A statistical classification framework was built for diagnosing cytomegalovirus status from the catalog of TCR beta chain sequences. V and J gene assignment, in a later analysis, came from comparing TCR nucleotide sequences with IMGT/GENE-DB human TR gene sequences. A later analysis assigned CDR3 sequences and most-parsimonious VDJ recombination scenarios with the TCRdist pipeline. In a later analysis, each TCR beta chain was defined by its CDR3 amino acid sequence together with its V-gene family, and reads without a unique V-gene family were excluded. In a later analysis, approximately 590 highly shared, low-generation-probability nucleotide sequences were removed to address suspected cross-contamination and a sequencing artifact. A later analysis calculated a clonal expansion index for each public chain from normalized within-repertoire ranks of inferred template counts. A later analysis computed generation probabilities with a VDJ recombination model fitted to out-of-frame rearrangements, and checked the results against IGoR. A later analysis scored TCR-TCR, TCR-HLA and TCR-CMV co-occurrence with hypergeometric tests, applying a repertoire-size bias correction to TCR pairs. False discovery rates were estimated in a later analysis by permuting HLA or CMV assignments 20 times. In a later analysis, co-occurring TCRs were grouped with DBSCAN, and TCRdist sequence similarity was added when clustering was performed within HLA-allele-positive subsets. Co-occurrence clustering excluded repertoires with fewer than 30,000 or more than 120,000 public chains, plus five with anomalous nucleotide sharing. Here the immuneACCESS table is served through TCRdb, limited to in-frame sequences with V and J called. Missing clones are a known gap in these copies; in checked studies unresolved V genes cover under half, and the rest lacks a known reason. The V and J calls and the clone size are those of that table, but D and trimming were determined from the DNA. This sample holds 150,000 to 200,000 clones; 81% were observed only once. Roughly 3.1% of the sample lies in the top ten.

A remark on this clone: There is no known antigen for this receptor. Base-call qualities are not available, and no considerably larger clone is one nucleotide away.

The cohort comprised around 700 healthy bone marrow donors. All cohort members were sampled while nominally healthy, although unrecorded immune exposures were likely present. The donor tested CMV seropositive, placing the donor among the 250 to 300 seropositive members of the cohort. A peripheral blood sample was collected from each donor, and TCR beta sequencing was performed on peripheral blood mononuclear cells. The Qiagen DNeasy Blood Extraction Kit was used to extract genomic DNA from the blood cell samples. V is pruned by 4 bases and J by 3 bases, leaving 9 bases of the junction without a gene match. Taken from the germline V gene, the CDR1 and CDR2 loops are SGDLS and YYNGEE. From the cysteine up to the phenylalanine, the CDR3 has a length of 15 residues. Only the CDR3 DNA is retained, 45 bases long and in frame from the first base.

The sample consisted of PBMCs. The source of this sequence is a man aged 35 to 55 in good health and CMV-seropositive. Here the chain combines TRBV9 and TRBJ2-7; 8 junctional bases match TRBD1. The CDR3 sequence is CASSPTGQAGYEQYF. The DNA reads TGTGCCAGCAGCCCCACGGGACAGGCTGGCTACGAGCAGTACTTC.